This T cell receptor beta chain came from a study of blood T cell repertoires in COVID-19. The overall study: In each case, the material was cDNA or gDNA derived from T cells, B-cell-depleted T cells, or PBMCs.

This clone was counted a single time. Seattle patient enrollment occurred during active infection, with longitudinal follow-up thereafter. The CDR3 is 15 residues long. Trimming shortened V by 3 bases and J by 6 bases, and 15 bases separated the two germline ends. Per germline, CDR1 LNHDA and CDR2 SQIVND (reference sequence). Sequencing was performed with immunoSEQ multiplex PCR; in TCRdb, only in-frame clones are kept and a portion is missing. The sample consists of about 300,000 clones, more than 80% of them appearing once. The sequenced sample was peripheral blood. The sequence came from a woman between 50 and 59 years old with COVID-19, enrolled during active disease. This chain uses TRBV19 with TRBJ1-5; D may be TRBD1 (5 bases). The CDR3 DNA reads as TGTGCCAGTAGTATGGGTTTGGGGGGTCGTCAGCCCCAGCATTTT. It codes for CASSMGLGGRQPQHF.